This TCR beta chain was recovered during a study of T cells in localized non-small cell lung cancer. Study conclusions and caveats: Clonality peaked in uninvolved adjacent lung rather than tumor.

Details on this clone: Its target is unknown.

This CDR3 region has 15 residues. The germline V gene has CDR1 LNHDA and CDR2 SQIVND (reference sequence). The ends lost 9 bases at V and 10 bases at J; junction bases unmatched: 17. Measured with immunoSEQ multiplex PCR; TCRdb has only the in-frame clones, and not every one. The sample records 48,000 or so clones, just over 85% being singletons. The clonotype originates from a male donor at least 60 years old with stage III squamous cell lung carcinoma. Material: peripheral blood, obtained before any cancer treatment. The V and J genes are TRBV19 and TRBJ2-1; 8 bases match TRBD2. CDR3 sequence reads: CASSLRGLVSGEQFF. The CDR3 DNA is TGTGCCAGCTCCCTACGGGGACTAGTCTCGGGGGAGCAGTTCTTC.